A single sample is the source of the 9 T cell receptor beta chains below, sequenced in a study of T-cell reconstitution after alpha-beta-depleted transplantation in children. Library preparation (for TCRbeta) was performed with unique molecular identifiers. TCRdb used MiXCR to reprocess the PCR reads, holding one entry per CDR3 protein. The table records under 150,000 distinct CDR3 sequences, about 9.9% of them present only once. The source material was PBMCs, mostly from graft donor cells, sampled 180 days after TCRalphabeta/CD19-depleted stem cell transplant. The receptors originated from a girl in the first two years of life who had a stem cell transplant for combined immunodeficiency, so the T cells may come from the graft donor.

This clonotype was observed a handful of times. The chain carries TRBV20-1 and TRBJ2-1, with TRBD2 as a possible D gene (5 bases). The CDR3 totals 14 residues. The V end was cut by 3 bases, the J end by 2 bases, with 11 bases between. The germline CDR1 and CDR2 sequences are DFQATT and SNEGSKA (reference sequence). The CDR3 reads CSARDLLPYNEQFF. Written as DNA, the CDR3 is TGCAGTGCTAGGGACTTGCTCCCCTACAATGAGCAGTTCTTC.

This clonotype was observed a few times. The chain joins TRBV5-6 to TRBJ1-2; no clear D. Trimming left V 4 bases short and J 3 bases short, with 22 bases between. The CDR3 contains 17 residues. Germline V gives CDR1 SGHDT, CDR2 YYEEEE. The CDR3 spells CASSPVGPYSSYYGYTF. The DNA of the CDR3 is TGTGCCAGCAGCCCGGTCGGGCCGTACTCTTCCTACTATGGCTACACCTTC.

This clonotype has only a few counts. This rearrangement joins TRBV9 to TRBJ2-2; tentatively, D is TRBD1 (5 bases). Per germline, CDR1 SGDLS and CDR2 YYNGEE. The CDR3 totals 16 residues. V gave up 0 bases and J gave up 4 bases, with 13 bases separating them. DNA for the CDR3: TGTGCCAGCAGCGTAGCGACAGTTGAAGGCACCGGGGAGCTGTTTTTT. It encodes CASSVATVEGTGELFF.

This clonotype turned up a few times. The chain is built from TRBV10-3 and TRBJ2-1, with D perhaps TRBD1 (5 bases). V lost 5 bases and J lost 2, with 13 bases in between. This CDR3 comprises 15 residues. Germline V lookup: CDR1 ENHRY, CDR2 SYGVKD. DNA for the CDR3: TGTGCCATCAGTACCCCGACAGTGGCCTACAATGAGCAGTTCTTC. Translated: CAISTPTVAYNEQFF.

The V call is TRBV20-1, the J call TRBJ1-6, with 9 bases aligning to TRBD1. The CDR3 spans 16 residues. Germline V gene data show CDR1 as DFQATT and CDR2 as SNEGSKA (reference sequence). V was pared by 1 base and J by 7 bases, with 8 bases of the junction left unmatched. CDR3 nucleotide sequence: TGCAGTGCTAGAGTGCTTTCAGGGACAGGGAATTCACCCCTCCACTTT. This sequence encodes CSARVLSGTGNSPLHF.

The genes are TRBV19 and TRBJ1-2; 7 bases are shared with TRBD1. V was pared by 6 bases and J by 4 bases, with 5 bases of the junction left unmatched. This CDR3 is built from 13 residues. Looked up from germline, CDR1 is LNHDA and CDR2 is SQIVND (reference sequence). CDR3 protein: CASSRTGGYGYTF. The CDR3 region has the DNA TGTGCCAGTAGCAGGACAGGCGGCTATGGCTACACCTTC.

Ten or more counts support this clonotype. The chain employs TRBV12-3 or TRBV12-4 and TRBJ2-5, with TRBD1 as a possible D gene (6 bases). This CDR3 contains 13 residues. The germline V and J ends were trimmed by 6 bases and 4 bases, with 12 bases remaining between them. In DNA form, the CDR3 reads TGTGCCAGCAGCCGAAACAGGGTAGAGACCCAGTACTTC. Amino acids: CASSRNRVETQYF.

The chain joins TRBV20-1 to TRBJ2-5; 12 bases match TRBD2. In germline, CDR1 is DFQATT, CDR2 SNEGSKA (reference sequence). The CDR3 runs to 18 residues. V dropped 0 bases and J dropped 2; count of bases not matched to a gene: 10. The CDR3 DNA follows: TGCAGTGCTAGAGATCTGCTAGCGGGAGGGCCAGTACAAGAGACCCAGTACTTC. Protein product: CSARDLLAGGPVQETQYF.

This clonotype has just a few counts. This chain links TRBV5-1 with TRBJ1-5; tentatively, D is TRBD1 (5 bases). This CDR3 has 14 residues. Germline CDR1 SGHRS, CDR2 YFSETQ. The V end lost 4 bases, the J end lost 1 base, and 9 bases lay between the germline ends. CDR3 sequence reads: CASSTGGSNQPQHF. The CDR3 nucleotides are TGCGCCAGCAGCACTGGGGGGAGCAATCAGCCCCAGCATTTT.